These 26 T cell receptor beta chains came from one sample sequenced in a study of regulatory T cells in long-lasting Graves disease (TCRdb year 2021). The library was obtained by multiplex PCR. Sequenced using an Illumina HiSeq 4000. To build TCR beta libraries, CDR3 regions were amplified by Arm-PCR using iRepertoire HTBI primers. Using fastp at Q25 and MiXCR, TCRdb reprocessed the public reads and kept productive beta chains. Every distinct CDR3 protein forms one entry, paired with its most common genes and DNA. This sample lists about 470,000 distinct CDR3 sequences; 14% to 15% were detected once. 16% of the sample goes to the ten largest clones. The time point label for this specimen denotes: newly diagnosed GD, antithyroid drugs for less than 3 months. RNA was extracted from PBMCs in TRIzol for both TCR sequencing and RNA sequencing. These data also formed part of another study, on T cells in Graves' hyperthyroidism and ophthalmopathy.

The sequenced sample was peripheral blood mononuclear cells (PBMCs), obtained at new diagnosis, from a patient treated with antithyroid drugs. These receptors originate from a woman in her 30s with Graves disease. Donor details come from another sample of the same person, matched by shared clones.

Ten or more counts support this clonotype. The chain joins TRBV28 to TRBJ2-7; 7 bases are shared with TRBD1. This CDR3 is built from 14 residues. V gave up 7 bases and J gave up 1 base; unmatched junction bases: 7. Germline V gene data show CDR1 as MDHEN and CDR2 as SYDVKM. The CDR3 DNA reads TGTGCCAGCAACCTCCGGGACAGTTCCTACGAGCAGTACTTC. This gives the protein CASNLRDSSYEQYF.

This clonotype was seen many times. J is TRBJ1-5 and V is TRBV9; possible D gene TRBD1, 5 bases. Trimming shortened V by 4 bases and J by 5 bases, and 13 bases separated the two germline ends. The CDR3 runs 14 residues. The V gene's germline CDR1 is SGDLS and CDR2 YYNGEE. The chain's CDR3 is CASSPGDLYQPQHF. CDR3 nucleotides: TGTGCCAGCAGCCCTGGGGACCTTTATCAGCCCCAGCATTTT.

As to this clonotype: A much larger clone sits a single nucleotide away, making a read error possible. This chain uses TRBV20-1 with TRBJ2-7; unclear D gene. The CDR3 covers 13 residues. CDR1 is DFQATT, CDR2 SNEGSKA, per germline (reference sequence). In DNA form, the CDR3 reads TGCGCCGAGTTGGGAAGCTCCTACAATGAGCAGTACTTC. Translated, it gives CAELGSSYNEQYF.

This clonotype showed up just a few times. The CDR3 here is CASTLGGAHSPLHF. CDR3 bases: TGTGCCAGCACCTTAGGGGGGGCTCATTCACCCCTCCACTTT. This sequence joins TRBV6-1 and TRBJ1-6, with TRBD1 as a possible D gene (6 bases). The CDR3 sequence is 14 residues long. The V end lost 7 bases, the J end lost 8 bases, and 15 bases lay between the germline ends. Looked up from germline, CDR1 is MNHNS and CDR2 is SASEGT.

This clonotype was picked up many times. This chain links TRBV12-3 or TRBV12-4 with TRBJ2-5; TRBD2 matches 7 bases. CDR3 length: 16 amino acids. Losses at the gene ends were 8 bases for V and 2 bases for J; bases not matched to a gene: 14. CDR3 loop: CASGRGPGGGQETQYF. CDR3 bases: TGTGCCAGCGGTCGTGGACCGGGAGGAGGGCAAGAGACCCAGTACTTC.

Turning to this clonotype: In this CDR3 the conserved last residue, phenylalanine or tryptophan, is missing, so a read error is likely. The gene calls are TRBV20-1 and TRBJ1-1; D perhaps matches TRBD1 (6 bases). The germline V gene encodes CDR1 DFQATT and CDR2 SNEGSKA (reference sequence). The germline V and J ends were trimmed by 6 bases and 1 base, with 18 bases remaining between them. The CDR3 consists of 15 residues. The CDR3 is CSATRGGAWNTEAFI. The CDR3, as DNA: TGCAGTGCCACAAGGGGGGGGGCATGGAACACTGAAGCTTTCATT.

The table lists this clonotype with many counts. The J gene is TRBJ1-2, the V gene TRBV12-3 or TRBV12-4; D is undetermined. Between the trimmed V and J ends, which lost 3 bases and 2 bases, there was a span of 10 bases. The CDR3 extends over 14 amino acids. The CDR3 reads CASSFVTVNYGYTF. Written as DNA, the CDR3 is TGTGCCAGCAGTTTCGTGACGGTGAACTATGGCTACACCTTC.

Worth noting for this clonotype: A read error may explain this, as a much larger clone is one base away. No conserved phenylalanine or tryptophan is present at the end of the CDR3, so a read error is the likely explanation. The rearrangement uses TRBV12-3 or TRBV12-4 and TRBJ2-7; D perhaps matches TRBD1 (6 bases). Trimming removed 6 bases from V and 2 bases from J, with 11 bases in between. The CDR3 has 13 residues. The DNA of the CDR3 is TGTGCCAGCAGCCAAGGGACACCCTACGAGCAGTACTCC. The encoded protein is CASSQGTPYEQYS.

This clonotype was picked up many times. J is TRBJ2-5 and V is TRBV28, with TRBD2 matching over 7 bases. This CDR3 has 15 amino acids. V gave up 2 bases and J gave up 4 bases; unmatched junction bases: 7. Germline CDR1 is MDHEN and CDR2 is SYDVKM. DNA of the CDR3: TGTGCCAGCAGTTTACCCGGTATAGCGGGAGAGACCCAGTACTTC. As protein: CASSLPGIAGETQYF.

This clonotype was seen at least ten times. A junction boundary mismatches the germline segment, possibly from a read error. The V and J genes are TRBV7-3 and TRBJ2-2; D is uncertain. Germline V gene sequence: CDR1 SGHTA, CDR2 FQGTGA. This CDR3 is built from 11 residues. The chain's CDR3 is CASSLEGELFF. The DNA for the CDR3 is TGCGCCAGCAGCTTGGAGGGGGAGCTGTTTTTT.

This clonotype was observed many times. The CDR3: CASSFLRQSSYNEQFF. The CDR3 nucleotides are TGTGCCAGCAGTTTCCTAAGGCAGAGCTCCTACAATGAGCAGTTCTTC. The genes are TRBV28 and TRBJ2-1; no definite D call. This CDR3 has 16 residues. The V gene lost 3 bases and the J gene lost 0 bases, with 12 bases spanning the gap. Germline V gene sequence: CDR1 MDHEN, CDR2 SYDVKM.

J is TRBJ2-3 and V is TRBV5-8; 7 nucleotides line up with TRBD2. Germline assignment: CDR1 SGHTS and CDR2 YDEGEE. V lost 7 bases, J lost 3 bases, and 8 bases stayed unmatched. The CDR3 loop spans 14 amino acids. The CDR3 loop is CASAVASGTDTQYF. The CDR3 DNA reads TGTGCCAGCGCTGTGGCTAGCGGTACAGATACGCAGTATTTT.

This clonotype was recorded at least ten times. This chain connects TRBV3-1 to TRBJ2-3, with 8 bases lining up with TRBD2. CDR3 length equals 19 residues. The germline V gene has CDR1 LGHDT and CDR2 YNNKEL (reference sequence). Trimming cost V 0 bases and J 4 bases; bases outside gene matches: 15. The CDR3 DNA reads as TGTGCCAGCAGCCAAGATCGTACCGGTTGGCGGGAGGATGCAGATACGCAGTATTTT. Protein product: CASSQDRTGWREDADTQYF.

There are a few counts of this clonotype. In DNA, the CDR3 is TGTGCCAGCAGCCCCCTTGTTGGCGGCTACACCTTC. Protein product: CASSPLVGGYTF. This sequence joins TRBV3-1 and TRBJ1-2, with D hard to call. Trimming left V 4 bases short and J 8 bases short, with 11 bases between. Germline loops: CDR1 LGHDT, CDR2 YNNKEL (reference sequence). The CDR3 spans 12 residues.

This clonotype showed up many times. The CDR3 coding sequence is TGTGCCAGCTCACTGACGCCGAACGAGCAGTACTTC. Protein product: CASSLTPNEQYF. The chain carries TRBV18 and TRBJ2-7; D not certain. The V end lost 4 bases, the J end lost 5 bases, and 9 bases lay between the germline ends. This CDR3 spans 12 amino acids. In germline, CDR1 is KGHSH, CDR2 LQKENI.

This chain connects TRBV10-3 to TRBJ1-5; 7 bases are shared with TRBD1. Germline V gene data show CDR1 as ENHRY and CDR2 as SYGVKD. This CDR3 region has 13 residues. Germline trimming cut 10 bases from V and 3 bases from J; bases unmatched to any gene: 6. As DNA, the CDR3 is TGTGCCAGTACAGGGGACCTCAATCAGCCCCAGCATTTT. Amino acid sequence: CASTGDLNQPQHF.

This clonotype has a count of ten or more. The chain carries TRBV3-1 and TRBJ2-7; TRBD1 is a possible D gene (5 bases). Germline CDR1 and CDR2: LGHDT and YNNKEL (reference sequence). This CDR3 comprises 13 residues. Between the trimmed V and J ends, which lost 8 bases and 4 bases, there was a span of 15 bases. The DNA of the CDR3 is TGTGCCAGCGGAACAGGAGTAGATTACGAGCAGTACTTC. Its protein product is CASGTGVDYEQYF.

This clonotype was seen a handful of times. V usage is TRBV10-3 and J usage is TRBJ2-1; 8 bases fit TRBD2. CDR1 and CDR2 (germline): ENHRY, SYGVKD. V shed 3 bases and J 2 bases; nucleotides not matched to a gene: 3. This CDR3 has 15 amino acids. The CDR3 DNA sequence: TGTGCCATCAGTGAACTAGCGGACACCTACAATGAGCAGTTCTTC. It translates to CAISELADTYNEQFF.

Details on this clonotype: A much larger clone sits a single nucleotide away, making a read error possible. The chain carries TRBV11-3 and TRBJ2-1; no reliable D call. This CDR3 contains 15 residues. Germline assignment: CDR1 SGHNT and CDR2 YENEEA. Trimming left V 8 bases short and J 5 bases short, with 19 bases between. CDR3 loop: CASSPPADPHNEQFF. The CDR3 DNA sequence: TGTGCCAGCTCACCACCGGCGGATCCCCACAATGAGCAGTTCTTC.

A word on this clonotype: It is likely a read error: a sequence one base away is far more abundant. This chain joins TRBV6-2 or TRBV6-3 and TRBJ1-2; D gene uncertain. The CDR3 is 14 residues long. The germline V gene encodes CDR1 MNHEY and CDR2 SVGEGT. The V end was cut by 6 bases, the J end by 8 bases, with 19 bases between. In DNA form, the CDR3 reads TGTGCCAGCAGCCAAGAGCTGCTATGGCAGGGCTACACCTTC. It codes for CASSQELLWQGYTF.

The sample holds many counts of this clonotype. The rearrangement links TRBV2 to TRBJ1-5; the D is unclear. The CDR3 sequence is 19 residues long. The ends were cut back, 4 bases at V and 0 bases at J, with 22 bases in the middle. Germline assignment: CDR1 SNHLY and CDR2 FYNNEI. CDR3 DNA sequence: TGTGCCAGCAGTGTATCTGATTTGGCCCTCTTCTATAGCAATCAGCCCCAGCATTTT. Protein sequence: CASSVSDLALFYSNQPQHF.

There are a few counts of this clonotype. This CDR3 reads CASRAGTEAFF. CDR3 sequence (DNA): TGTGCCTCCCGGGCGGGAACTGAAGCTTTCTTT. The chain uses TRBV19 and TRBJ1-1; the D is unclear. The CDR3 has 11 residues. V was cut by 11 bases and J by 5 bases, with 12 bases left in between. Germline CDR1 LNHDA, CDR2 SQIVND (reference sequence).

This clonotype appeared many times. V usage is TRBV11-2 and J usage is TRBJ1-1; 7 bases are shared with TRBD1. The CDR3 is 17 residues long. Trimming at V came to 5 bases and at J to 1 base, leaving 13 bases not matched to a gene. The germline V gene has CDR1 SGHAT and CDR2 FQNNGV. CDR3 coding DNA: TGTGCCAGCAGCGATACTCGACAGGGACCTTCGAACACTGAAGCTTTCTTT. It specifies CASSDTRQGPSNTEAFF.

The V call is TRBV12-3 or TRBV12-4, the J call TRBJ2-3; D gene unclear. V was clipped by 5 bases and J by 6 bases, with 9 bases between them. The CDR3 runs 12 residues. As DNA, the CDR3 is TGTGCCAGCAGTGGAGAGGAGGATACGCAGTATTTT. Protein sequence: CASSGEEDTQYF.

In its sample, this clonotype was seen a few times. The rearrangement joins TRBV13 to TRBJ1-1, with D maybe TRBD1 (5 bases). CDR3 length: 12 residues. The ends were cut back, 5 bases at V and 9 bases at J, with 13 bases in the middle. Looked up from germline, CDR1 is PRHDT and CDR2 is FYEKMQ (reference sequence). The CDR3 sequence is CASSRSGQKAFF. The CDR3 nucleotides read TGTGCCAGCAGCAGATCTGGACAAAAAGCTTTCTTT.

This clonotype was counted a few times. The chain employs TRBV14 and TRBJ2-7; possibly TRBD1 or TRBD2 for D (6 bases each). This CDR3 has 18 amino acids. Trimming cost V 0 bases and J 5 bases, with 23 bases left between them. CDR1 is SGHDN, CDR2 FVKESK, per germline. The CDR3 nucleotides read TGTGCCAGCAGCCAAGAGAGCGGCAGGGGACGGGGGAGCCACGAGCAGTACTTC. Residues: CASSQESGRGRGSHEQYF.